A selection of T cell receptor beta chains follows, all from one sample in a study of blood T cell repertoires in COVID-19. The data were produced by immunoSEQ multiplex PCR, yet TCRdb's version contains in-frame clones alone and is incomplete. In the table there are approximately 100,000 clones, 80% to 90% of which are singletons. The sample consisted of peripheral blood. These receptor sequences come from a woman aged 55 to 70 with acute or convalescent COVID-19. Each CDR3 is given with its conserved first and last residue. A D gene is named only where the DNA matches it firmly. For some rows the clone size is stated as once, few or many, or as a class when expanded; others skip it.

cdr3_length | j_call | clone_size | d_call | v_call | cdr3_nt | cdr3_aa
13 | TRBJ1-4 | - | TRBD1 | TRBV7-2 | TGTGCCAGCAGCCCGGGACAGCTTGAAAAACTGTTTTTT | CASSPGQLEKLFF
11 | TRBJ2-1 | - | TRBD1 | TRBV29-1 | TGCAGCGGATGGACAGGGCTTGAGCAGTTCTTC | CSGWTGLEQFF
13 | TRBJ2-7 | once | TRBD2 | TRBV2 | TGTGCCAGCAGGGTACTAGCGGGTTCTGAGCAGTACTTC | CASRVLAGSEQYF
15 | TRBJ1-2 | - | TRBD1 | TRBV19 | TGTGCCAGTAGTACCGGGACAGCACGGGGCTATGGCTACACCTTC | CASSTGTARGYGYTF
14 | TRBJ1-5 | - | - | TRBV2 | TGTGCCAGCAGTTCGGACAGTTCGTATCAGCCCCAGCATTTT | CASSSDSSYQPQHF
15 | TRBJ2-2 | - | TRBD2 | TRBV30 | TGTGCCTGGAGTGTACTACTAGCGGGCACCGGGGAGCTGTTTTTT | CAWSVLLAGTGELFF
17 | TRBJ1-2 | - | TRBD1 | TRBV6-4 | TGTGCCAGCAGTGACTCGGAGGCAGGGGGCGATTTGTATGGCTACACCTTC | CASSDSEAGGDLYGYTF
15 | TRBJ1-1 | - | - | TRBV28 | TGTGCCAGCAGTTTATTCGGCGGGGCGAACACTGAAGCTTTCTTT | CASSLFGGANTEAFF
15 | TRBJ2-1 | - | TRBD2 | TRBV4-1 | TGCGCCAGCTCTAAACTAGCGGGAGGGCCGGGTGAGCAGTTCTTC | CASSKLAGGPGEQFF
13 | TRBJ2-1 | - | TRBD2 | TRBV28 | TGTGCCAGCAGTTTGATCCGGGAGGGGGAGCAGTTCTTC | CASSLIREGEQFF
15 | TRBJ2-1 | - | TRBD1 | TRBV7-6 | TGTGCCAGCAGCTCGACAGGGTCTTTTTACGATGAGCAGTTCTTC | CASSSTGSFYDEQFF
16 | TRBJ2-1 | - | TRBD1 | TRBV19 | TGTGCCAGTACTGCTGGGGACAGGGGGTTCAACAATGAGCAGTTCTTC | CASTAGDRGFNNEQFF
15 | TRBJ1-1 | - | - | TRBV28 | TGTGCCAGCAGTTTAGTCGAGGCCGGTGACACTGAAGCTTTCTTT | CASSLVEAGDTEAFF
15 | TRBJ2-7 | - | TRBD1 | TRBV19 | TGTGCCAGTAGTATAGATGGCAGGGGGCTCTACGAGCAGTACTTC | CASSIDGRGLYEQYF
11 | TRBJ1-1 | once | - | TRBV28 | TGTGCCAGCGACTCCTTAACTGAAGCTTTCTTT | CASDSLTEAFF
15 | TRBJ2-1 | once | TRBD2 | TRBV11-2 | TGTGCCAGCAGCCCCCGACTAGCGAGGCACAATGAGCAGTTCTTC | CASSPRLARHNEQFF
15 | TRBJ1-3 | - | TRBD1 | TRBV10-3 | TGTGCCATCAGTGCGGGACAGATCTCTGGAAACACCATATATTTT | CAISAGQISGNTIYF
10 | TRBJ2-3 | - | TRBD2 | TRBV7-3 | TGTGCCAGCCTTGGGACTAGGACGTATTTT | CASLGTRTYF
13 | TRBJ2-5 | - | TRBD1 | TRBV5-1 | TGCGCCAGCAGCGCGACAGGGGTTGGGACCCAGTACTTC | CASSATGVGTQYF
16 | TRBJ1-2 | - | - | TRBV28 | TGTGCCAGCAGTTTACTTACCCTCAGGCAACACTATGGCTACACCTTC | CASSLLTLRQHYGYTF
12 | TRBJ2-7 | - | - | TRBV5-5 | TGTGCCAGCAGCATGGACGGCTACGAGCAGTACTTC | CASSMDGYEQYF
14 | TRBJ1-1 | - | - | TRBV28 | TGTGCCAGTTCGATAAGGACTTTGAACACTGAAGCTTTCTTT | CASSIRTLNTEAFF
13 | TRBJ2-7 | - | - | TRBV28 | TGTGCCAGCAACCTACAGGGCTCCTACGAGCAGTACTTC | CASNLQGSYEQYF
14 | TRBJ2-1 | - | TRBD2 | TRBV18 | TGTGCCAGCTCCCCAACCTTAGCGGGCGATGAGCAGTTCTTC | CASSPTLAGDEQFF
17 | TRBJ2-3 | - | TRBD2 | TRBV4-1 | TGCGCCAGCAGCCAAGCAGATAACGTTGGGGGGGTGGATACGCAGTATTTT | CASSQADNVGGVDTQYF
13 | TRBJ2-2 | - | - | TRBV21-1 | TGTGCCAGCGCGGATACGAACACCGGGGAGCTGTTTTTT | CASADTNTGELFF
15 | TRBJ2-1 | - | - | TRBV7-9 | TGTGCCAGCAGCTTAGCGGGGATCCGGGGAGATGAGCAGTTCTTC | CASSLAGIRGDEQFF
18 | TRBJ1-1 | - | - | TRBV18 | TGTGCCAGCTCACCATTCCTTATACAGGGTTTTTTGAACACTGAAGCTTTCTTT | CASSPFLIQGFLNTEAFF
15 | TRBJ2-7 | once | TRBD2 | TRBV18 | TGTGCCAGCTCACCGGGTCTAGCGGGACGCTACGAGCAGTACTTC | CASSPGLAGRYEQYF
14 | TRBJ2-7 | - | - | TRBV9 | TGTGCCAGCAGCGTAGCACAGGGCTCCTACGAGCAGTACTTC | CASSVAQGSYEQYF
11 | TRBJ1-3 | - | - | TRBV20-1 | TGCAGTGCTCTCACAGGGAACACCATATATTTT | CSALTGNTIYF
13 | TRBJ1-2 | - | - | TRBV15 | TGTGCCACCAGCAGGGACAGCTACTATGGCTACACCTTC | CATSRDSYYGYTF
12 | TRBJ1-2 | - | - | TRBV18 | TGTGCCAGCTCACCGAGCGGGGGCGGCTACACCTTC | CASSPSGGGYTF
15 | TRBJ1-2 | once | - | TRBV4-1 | TGCGCCAGCAGCCTATACGGTCCTGGGGGGGGTGGCTACACCTTC | CASSLYGPGGGGYTF